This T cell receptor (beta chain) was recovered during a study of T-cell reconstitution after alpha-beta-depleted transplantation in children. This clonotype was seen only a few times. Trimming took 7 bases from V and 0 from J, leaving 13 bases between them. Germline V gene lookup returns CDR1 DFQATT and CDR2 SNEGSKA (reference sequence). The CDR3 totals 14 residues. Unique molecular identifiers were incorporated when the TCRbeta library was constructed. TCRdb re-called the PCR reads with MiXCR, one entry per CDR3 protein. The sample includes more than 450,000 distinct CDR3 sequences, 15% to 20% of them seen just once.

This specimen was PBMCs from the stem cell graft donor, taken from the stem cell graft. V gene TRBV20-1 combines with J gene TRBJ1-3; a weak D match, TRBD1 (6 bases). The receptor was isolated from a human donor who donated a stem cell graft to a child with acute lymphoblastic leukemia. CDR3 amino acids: CSGIDRSSGNTIYF. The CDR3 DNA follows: TGCAGTGGAATAGACAGGAGCTCTGGAAACACCATATATTTT.